Following are 25 T cell receptor beta chains from one sample sequenced in a study of blood T cell repertoires in COVID-19 (dated by TCRdb to the early 2020s). Library preparation used the immunoSEQ multiplex PCR assay. The clones in this table, taken by TCRdb from immuneACCESS, are in-frame only. Not every clone is retained; where verified, under half of the shortfall comes from an unresolved V gene, and the cause of the rest is unknown. This sample is represented by under 130,000 clones; 80% to 85% of them were singletons. The ten largest clonotypes hold approximately 38% of the sample. Sequenced sample: peripheral blood. These receptors all come from a man aged 80 or over with acute or convalescent COVID-19.

This clone was observed a single time. The chain carries TRBV27 and TRBJ1-5; 12 nucleotides line up with TRBD1. Germline CDR1 and CDR2: MNHEY and SMNVEV (reference sequence). The CDR3 is 13 residues long. V trimming: 9 bases; J trimming: 6 bases; junction bases outside the gene matches: 3. The chain's CDR3 is CASRDRGRQPQHF. DNA for the CDR3: TGTGCCAGTCGGGACAGGGGGCGTCAGCCCCAGCATTTT.

V gene TRBV18 combines with J gene TRBJ1-1; TRBD1 is a possible D gene (6 bases). The germline V gene has CDR1 KGHSH and CDR2 LQKENI. CDR3 length equals 14 residues. V lost 1 base, J lost 7 bases, and 13 bases lay in between. CDR3 bases: TGTGCCAGCTCACCACTAAACAGGGAGGGTGAAGCTTTCTTT. This gives the protein CASSPLNREGEAFF.

The chain recombines TRBV29-1 with TRBJ2-3; D gene ambiguous. The germline gives CDR1 SQVTM, CDR2 ANQGSEA. The CDR3 consists of 13 residues. V dropped 1 base and J dropped 5 bases, with 10 bases sitting between them. Written as DNA, the CDR3 is TGCAGCGTTGAAGGGCACTCGGGAGATACGCAGTATTTT. Translating gives CSVEGHSGDTQYF.

The chain couples TRBV15 to TRBJ1-5; D remains unclear. V was clipped by 0 bases and J by 1 base, with 10 bases between them. CDR1 is LNHNV and CDR2 is YYDKDF in the germline V gene (reference sequence). The CDR3 covers 16 residues. Here the CDR3 DNA reads TGTGCCACCAGCAGAGAAGTCAGTACGAGCAATCAGCCCCAGCATTTT. Protein product: CATSREVSTSNQPQHF.

This sequence joins TRBV28 and TRBJ1-5; 7 bases are a match to TRBD1. CDR1 is MDHEN and CDR2 is SYDVKM in the germline V gene. J lost 8 bases, V lost 6 bases, and 10 bases had no gene match. There are 14 residues in the CDR3. In DNA, the CDR3 is TGTGCCAGCAGAAGGACGGGACAGTTCAAGCCCCAGCATTTT. Its translation is CASRRTGQFKPQHF.

The chain uses TRBV7-2 and TRBJ2-1; D is unclear. Germline-derived CDR1 and CDR2 are SGHTA and FQGNSA. The CDR3 extends over 14 amino acids. Trimming took 2 bases from V and 6 from J, leaving 11 bases between them. This chain's CDR3 is CASSLRGQPNEQFF. The DNA of the CDR3 is TGTGCCAGCAGCTTACGTGGGCAGCCCAATGAGCAGTTCTTC.

The V gene is TRBV5-4, the J gene TRBJ1-2; D is possibly TRBD1 (6 bases). Per the germline V gene, CDR1 is SGHNT and CDR2 is YYREEE (reference sequence). The CDR3 contains 13 residues. V was trimmed by 3 bases and J by 9 bases, leaving 15 bases between them. CDR3 DNA sequence: TGTGCCAGCAGCTCGCCACAGGGTGTAAGCTACACCTTC. Its protein product is CASSSPQGVSYTF. The full variable domain, its missing parts supplied by reference TRBV5-4 and TRBJ1-2, is ETGVTQSPTHLIKTRGQQVTLRCSSQSGHNTVSWYQQALGQGPQFIFQYYREEENGRGNFPPRFSGLQFPNYSSELNVNALELDDSALYLCASSSPQGVSYTFGSGTRLTVV.

J is TRBJ2-2 and V is TRBV7-3, with D perhaps matching TRBD1 (6 bases). The CDR3 is made up of 13 amino acids. V gave up 5 bases and J gave up 6 bases, with 10 bases separating them. The germline V gene has CDR1 SGHTA and CDR2 FQGTGA. In DNA, the CDR3 is TGTGCCAGCAGCGCTACAGGGCCCGGGGAGCTGTTTTTT. Its translation is CASSATGPGELFF.

Here the CDR3 reads CASSLAMTYNEQFF. DNA for the CDR3: TGTGCCAGCAGCTTAGCCATGACATACAATGAGCAGTTCTTC. The chain links TRBV11-2 to TRBJ2-1; D unclear. The CDR3 contains 14 residues. The germline V gene has CDR1 SGHAT and CDR2 FQNNGV. Trimming pared 1 base from V and 4 bases from J, leaving 8 bases between.

The chain recombines TRBV19 with TRBJ2-5; perhaps TRBD2 as D (6 bases). Germline CDR1 LNHDA, CDR2 SQIVND (reference sequence). The CDR3 has 16 amino acids. Trimming shortened V by 1 base and J by 5 bases, and 17 bases separated the two germline ends. CDR3 coding DNA: TGTGCCAGTAGTATAGTAGGGACTCGAGAGGGGGAGACCCAGTACTTC. Its protein is CASSIVGTREGETQYF.

The chain carries TRBV7-2 and TRBJ1-6, with 7 bases matching TRBD1. The CDR3 extends over 15 amino acids. V lost 5 bases and J lost 9; bases outside the gene matches: 10. Germline assignment: CDR1 SGHTA and CDR2 FQGNSA. CDR3 nucleotide sequence: TGTGCCAGCAGCCATAGACAGGGACGTAGTTCACCCCTCCACTTT. It encodes CASSHRQGRSSPLHF.

J is TRBJ1-5 and V is TRBV7-8, with TRBD1 matching 10 bases. J lost 5 bases, V lost 2 bases, and 18 bases had no gene match. Germline CDR1 reads SGHVS; CDR2 reads FQNEAQ. This CDR3 comprises 20 residues. The CDR3, as DNA: TGTGCCAGCAGCTTAAGTGGTGCGACCGGGACAGGGGCAGGTTATCAGCCCCAGCATTTT. The encoded protein is CASSLSGATGTGAGYQPQHF.

This chain connects TRBV6-5 to TRBJ2-7; D is undetermined. This CDR3 is 14 amino acids long. CDR1 MNHEY and CDR2 SVGAGI come from the germline V gene. The V end lost 0 bases, the J end lost 3 bases, and 9 bases lay between the germline ends. In nucleotides, the CDR3 is TGTGCCAGCAGTTACTCCAGAAAGAACTACGAGCAGTACTTC. Its translation is CASSYSRKNYEQYF.

The CDR3 is CASSFRGEQYF. CDR3 nucleotides: TGTGCCAGCAGCTTCAGGGGTGAGCAGTACTTC. This chain joins TRBV7-9 and TRBJ2-7; TRBD1 might be the D (6 bases). Germline V gives CDR1 SEHNR, CDR2 FQNEAQ (reference sequence). The CDR3 sequence is 11 residues long. Trimming cost V 3 bases and J 7 bases, with 7 bases left between them.

This chain uses TRBV2 with TRBJ1-5, with a tentative D call TRBD1 (6 bases). Trimming cost V 3 bases and J 5 bases, with 11 bases left between them. The V gene's germline CDR1 is SNHLY and CDR2 FYNNEI. CDR3 length: 14 residues. CDR3 amino acids: CASSDGTPYQPQHF. The DNA for the CDR3 is TGTGCCAGCAGTGACGGGACACCTTATCAGCCCCAGCATTTT.

V usage is TRBV9 and J usage is TRBJ2-3, with D possibly TRBD1 on 5 matching bases. CDR3 length equals 14 residues. The V gene lost 0 bases and the J gene lost 5 bases, with 10 bases spanning the gap. CDR1 is SGDLS, CDR2 YYNGEE, per germline. This chain's CDR3 is CASSVARVGDTQYF. CDR3 in DNA: TGTGCCAGCAGCGTAGCCAGGGTGGGAGATACGCAGTATTTT.

This sequence joins TRBV5-1 and TRBJ2-1; 12 positions agree with TRBD2. Per the germline V gene, CDR1 is SGHRS and CDR2 is YFSETQ. The V and J ends lost 0 bases and 3 bases, in that order; junction bases with no gene match: 7. There are 18 residues in the CDR3. DNA of the CDR3: TGCGCCAGCAGCTTGGCTAAGAGGACTAGCGGGATCTACAATGAGCAGTTCTTC. Its translation is CASSLAKRTSGIYNEQFF.

The chain joins TRBV5-1 to TRBJ1-6; D is perhaps TRBD1 (5 bases). Germline V gives CDR1 SGHRS, CDR2 YFSETQ. V dropped 3 bases and J dropped 7 bases, with 14 bases sitting between them. CDR3 size: 15 residues. CDR3 loop: CASSWTGTKNSPLHF. CDR3 nucleotides: TGCGCCAGCAGCTGGACCGGGACTAAAAATTCACCCCTCCACTTT.

The rearrangement uses TRBV5-6 and TRBJ2-2, with 7 bases identical to TRBD2. CDR3 size: 18 residues. The germline gives CDR1 SGHDT, CDR2 YYEEEE. The ends lost 1 base at V and 4 bases at J; junction bases unmatched: 13. The CDR3 spells CASSLLGGRAAGTGELFF. DNA of the CDR3: TGTGCCAGCAGCTTGCTGGGGGGGAGGGCCGCGGGCACCGGGGAGCTGTTTTTT.

The J gene is TRBJ1-1, the V gene TRBV29-1; D is unclear. The CDR3 spans 12 residues. The germline CDR1 and CDR2 sequences are SQVTM and ANQGSEA. Trimming left V 4 bases short and J 5 bases short, with 11 bases between. The CDR3 reads CSVGSGRTEAFF. The CDR3 region has the DNA TGCAGCGTTGGTTCTGGGAGGACTGAAGCTTTCTTT. Looking up the rest from reference TRBV29-1 and TRBJ1-1 gives the full variable domain: SAVISQKPSRDICQRGTSLTIQCQVDSQVTMMFWYRQQPGQSLTLIATANQGSEATYESGFVIDKFPISRPNLTFSTLTVSNMSPEDSSIYLCSVGSGRTEAFFGQGTRLTVV.

This chain uses TRBV6-2 or TRBV6-3 with TRBJ1-3, with TRBD1 identical over 10 bases. Germline V gives CDR1 MNHEY, CDR2 SVGEGT. Trimming took 2 bases from V and 2 from J; bases not matched to a gene: 3. CDR3 length: 16 residues. In nucleotides, the CDR3 is TGTGCCAGCAGTTACGCGACAGGGGGCACTGGAAACACCATATATTTT. Translated, it gives CASSYATGGTGNTIYF.

This clone was counted at least ten times. The rearrangement joins TRBV7-9 to TRBJ2-3; 10 bases align to TRBD1. The CDR3 totals 17 residues. Germline CDR1 reads SEHNR; CDR2 reads FQNEAQ (reference sequence). J was trimmed by 1 base and V by 1 base; bases with no gene match: 5. The CDR3 here is CASSLGRQGARTDTQYF. CDR3 bases: TGTGCCAGCAGCTTAGGGAGACAGGGGGCTCGCACAGATACGCAGTATTTT. The full variable domain, with the rest looked up from reference TRBV7-9 and TRBJ2-3, is DTGVSQNPRHKITKRGQNVTFRCDPISEHNRLYWYRQTLGQGPEFLTYFQNEAQLEKSRLLSDRFSAERPKGSFSTLEIQRTEQGDSAMYLCASSLGRQGARTDTQYFGPGTRLTVL.

The CDR3 nucleotides are TGTGCCAGCAGCTTAGCAGGGGGCTCCTACGAGCAGTACTTC. It specifies CASSLAGGSYEQYF. This chain connects TRBV11-2 to TRBJ2-7; TRBD1 aligns across 7 bases. Germline loops: CDR1 SGHAT, CDR2 FQNNGV. The CDR3 extends over 14 amino acids. V lost 1 base to trimming and J lost 0 bases; unmatched junction nucleotides: 0.

The chain employs TRBV11-2 and TRBJ1-5, with 8 bases aligning to TRBD1. Germline CDR1 SGHAT, CDR2 FQNNGV. V lost 5 bases, J lost 7 bases, and 7 bases stayed unmatched. The CDR3 loop spans 14 amino acids. CDR3 DNA sequence: TGTGCCAGCAGCAACGGACAGGGTTACCAGCCCCAGCATTTT. It encodes CASSNGQGYQPQHF. Full variable domain (outside the CDR3, taken from reference TRBV11-2 and TRBJ1-5): EAGVAQSPRYKIIEKRQSVAFWCNPISGHATLYWYQQILGQGPKLLIQFQNNGVVDDSQLPKDRFSAERLKGVDSTLKIQPAKLEDSAVYLCASSNGQGYQPQHFGDGTRLSIL.

J is TRBJ1-1 and V is TRBV5-1, with D possibly matching TRBD1 (5 bases). The germline gives CDR1 SGHRS, CDR2 YFSETQ. V was pared by 2 bases and J by 6 bases, with 17 bases between. The CDR3 runs to 15 residues. The CDR3 loop reads CASSLNSGLAAEAFF. The CDR3 nucleotides are TGCGCCAGCAGCTTAAACTCGGGGCTAGCGGCTGAAGCTTTCTTT.